The 27 T cell receptor beta chains listed next were all sequenced from one sample in a study of Ad26.COV2.S vaccination and SARS-CoV-2 variants. The treatment here: roughly 18 received Ad26.COV2.S at low or high dose, single or two shots; a few received placebo; per-sample allocation not given. Sampling occurred on day 63 after the first vaccine or placebo injection. Using immunoSEQ multiplex PCR, the repertoire was profiled, and TCRdb retains in-frame clones only, with some absent. The sample has roughly 400,000 clones, roughly 91% seen once. The material was peripheral blood, obtained in a trial of Ad26.COV2.S vaccine versus placebo. The source of these receptors is a person between 18 and 60 years old who received the Ad26.COV2.S COVID-19 vaccine or a placebo.

This chain joins TRBV11-2 and TRBJ2-5; 9 bases match TRBD1. This CDR3 is 15 amino acids long. Trimming at V came to 6 bases and at J to 3 bases, leaving 8 bases not matched to a gene. Germline CDR1 reads SGHAT; CDR2 reads FQNNGV. The CDR3 protein is CASRAPGTGKETQYF. CDR3 nucleotide sequence: TGTGCCAGCAGGGCACCCGGGACAGGGAAAGAGACCCAGTACTTC.

This chain joins TRBV2 and TRBJ2-2; D remains ambiguous. Germline CDR1 SNHLY, CDR2 FYNNEI. CDR3 size: 14 residues. The V and J ends lost 6 bases and 0 bases respectively, with 8 bases between them. The CDR3 nucleotides are TGTGCCAGCAGGTTGGACCCGAACACCGGGGAGCTGTTTTTT. Its translation: CASRLDPNTGELFF.

V is TRBV2 and J is TRBJ2-1; TRBD2 aligns across 9 bases. Trimming took 3 bases from V and 14 from J; bases not matched to a gene: 5. This CDR3 spans 12 amino acids. The germline gives CDR1 SNHLY, CDR2 FYNNEI. The CDR3 coding sequence is TGTGCCAGCAGTGAGGGGCGGGAGGGGAAGTTCTTC. Amino acid sequence: CASSEGREGKFF.

J is TRBJ1-1 and V is TRBV28, with D possibly being TRBD1 (6 bases). Germline assignment: CDR1 MDHEN and CDR2 SYDVKM. Trimming removed 6 bases from V and 5 bases from J, with 16 bases in between. This CDR3 spans 14 amino acids. CDR3 in DNA: TGTGCCAGCAGGGAGGTCGGACAGATAACTGAAGCTTTCTTT. This sequence encodes CASREVGQITEAFF.

With regard to this clone: The same CDR3 is also encoded by other DNA sequences in this sample. The J gene is TRBJ2-1, the V gene TRBV3-1 (or the pseudogene TRBV3-2); TRBD2 matches at 8 bases. Germline V gene sequence: CDR1 LGHDT, CDR2 YNNKEL (reference sequence). V lost 1 base to trimming and J lost 0 bases; unmatched junction nucleotides: 2. CDR3 length: 16 residues. The CDR3 nucleotides are TGTGCCAGCAGCCAAGCGGGGGGGAGCTCCTACAATGAGCAGTTCTTC. It specifies CASSQAGGSSYNEQFF.

In this sample, this clone turned up once. This rearrangement joins TRBV19 to TRBJ2-7, with 10 bases identical to TRBD2. CDR3 size: 15 residues. V lost 6 bases, J lost 0 bases, and 5 bases stayed unmatched. Germline CDR1 LNHDA, CDR2 SQIVND (reference sequence). CDR3 in DNA: TGTGCCAGTAGGCGGACTAGCGGCGACTCCTACGAGCAGTACTTC. It yields the protein CASRRTSGDSYEQYF.

This clone is a singleton in its sample. This specimen includes other DNA sequences encoding the same CDR3. V gene TRBV6-5 combines with J gene TRBJ2-7; unclear D gene. V was cut by 6 bases and J by 4 bases, with 4 bases left in between. Germline CDR1 MNHEY, CDR2 SVGAGI. The CDR3 spans 10 residues. CDR3 DNA sequence: TGTGCCAGCAGGACATACGAGCAGTACTTC. Its translation: CASRTYEQYF.

The chain employs TRBV13 and TRBJ1-5; a possible D gene is TRBD1 (6 bases). This CDR3 has 14 residues. The germline V gene encodes CDR1 PRHDT and CDR2 FYEKMQ (reference sequence). Trimming shortened V by 4 bases and J by 7 bases, and 14 bases separated the two germline ends. CDR3 DNA: TGTGCCAGCAGCTCACAGGGTGAGTGGCAGCCCCAGCATTTT. It codes for CASSSQGEWQPQHF.

This rearrangement joins TRBV28 to TRBJ1-6; perhaps TRBD1 as D (5 bases). Germline V CDR1 and CDR2: MDHEN, SYDVKM. CDR3 size: 12 residues. The V gene lost 6 bases and the J gene lost 18 bases, with 18 bases spanning the gap. CDR3 bases: TGTGCCAGCAGGGCGGGGGGGGATAGGAACCACTTT. This translates into CASRAGGDRNHF.

V usage is TRBV5-5 and J usage is TRBJ2-7, with 10 bases that match TRBD2. Trimming cost V 2 bases and J 3 bases; bases outside gene matches: 5. This CDR3 has 15 amino acids. Germline CDR1 reads SGHKS; CDR2 reads YYEKEE (reference sequence). CDR3 sequence (DNA): TGTGCCAGCAGCTTCCTAGCGGGAGAAGGCTACGAGCAGTACTTC. It translates to CASSFLAGEGYEQYF. The whole variable domain, remainder taken from reference TRBV5-5 and TRBJ2-7, is DAGVTQSPTHLIKTRGQQVTLRCSPISGHKSVSWYQQVLGQGPQFIFQYYEKEERGRGNFPDRFSARQFPNYSSELNVNALLLGDSALYLCASSFLAGEGYEQYFGPGTRLTVT.

A single count supports this clone. This chain links TRBV2 with TRBJ2-5; D is perhaps TRBD2 (6 bases). This CDR3 is built from 14 residues. Germline-derived CDR1 and CDR2 are SNHLY and FYNNEI. Trimming removed 1 base at V and 5 bases at J, with 11 bases between. This CDR3 reads CASSEEAGGETQYF. The CDR3 nucleotides are TGTGCCAGCAGTGAAGAGGCAGGAGGGGAGACCCAGTACTTC.

The chain carries TRBV7-8 and TRBJ1-1; a possible D gene is TRBD1 (6 bases). This CDR3 comprises 13 residues. Trimming removed 4 bases from V and 0 bases from J, with 6 bases in between. The germline CDR1 and CDR2 sequences are SGHVS and FQNEAQ. The CDR3 protein is CASSSGVNTEAFF. The CDR3 DNA is TGTGCCAGCAGCTCAGGGGTGAACACTGAAGCTTTCTTT.

The rearrangement links TRBV5-4 to TRBJ2-5, with TRBD1 as a possible D gene (6 bases). The CDR3 consists of 15 residues. Germline V gene data show CDR1 as SGHNT and CDR2 as YYREEE (reference sequence). The ends were cut back, 1 base at V and 2 bases at J, with 12 bases in the middle. The CDR3 loop is CASSLPQGRQETQYF. Here the CDR3 DNA reads TGTGCCAGCAGCTTGCCACAGGGTAGGCAAGAGACCCAGTACTTC.

This chain joins TRBV7-9 and TRBJ2-1; a weak D match, TRBD2 (7 bases). Trimming removed 2 bases from V and 0 bases from J, with 17 bases in between. This CDR3 comprises 18 residues. From germline, CDR1 is SEHNR and CDR2 FQNEAQ (reference sequence). The CDR3 reads CASSLRGGEWNSYNEQFF. The CDR3 DNA reads TGTGCCAGCAGCTTAAGGGGGGGCGAATGGAACTCCTACAATGAGCAGTTCTTC.

Here the CDR3 reads CATSEPRDKGRKSSYNEQFF. The CDR3, as DNA: TGTGCCACCAGTGAGCCACGGGACAAAGGCCGAAAGAGCTCCTACAATGAGCAGTTCTTC. V usage is TRBV24-1 and J usage is TRBJ2-1; possibly TRBD1 for D (6 bases). Looked up from germline, CDR1 is KGHDR and CDR2 is SFDVKD. The CDR3 sequence is 20 residues long. V lost 4 bases, J lost 0 bases, and 24 bases lay in between.

This chain links TRBV7-8 with TRBJ2-1; 10 positions agree with TRBD2. The CDR3 spans 16 residues. V lost 5 bases, J lost 8 bases, and 12 bases stayed unmatched. Looked up from germline, CDR1 is SGHVS and CDR2 is FQNEAQ. For the CDR3, the DNA is TGTGCCAGCAGCCCTAACCCCCTAGCGGGAGTGCATGAGCAGTTCTTC. Translated: CASSPNPLAGVHEQFF. Together with reference TRBV7-8 and TRBJ2-1, the CDR3 gives the full variable domain: GAGVSQSPRYKVAKRGQDVALRCDPISGHVSLFWYQQALGQGPEFLTYFQNEAQLDKSGLPSDRFFAERPEGSVSTLKIQRTQQEDSAVYLCASSPNPLAGVHEQFFGPGTRLTVL.

This chain connects TRBV29-1 to TRBJ2-1, with TRBD2 matching over 8 bases. The CDR3 covers 16 residues. Germline V lookup: CDR1 SQVTM, CDR2 ANQGSEA. V shed 0 bases, J shed 4 bases, and the junction held 8 bases outside the gene matches. The CDR3 reads CSVEDRTSGRYNEQFF. CDR3 sequence (DNA): TGCAGCGTTGAAGACCGAACTAGCGGTCGGTACAATGAGCAGTTCTTC.

CDR3 amino acids: CASSTQGGRIYNEQFF. CDR3 sequence (DNA): TGTGCCAGCAGCACCCAGGGCGGGAGAATTTACAATGAGCAGTTCTTC. This sequence joins TRBV7-2 and TRBJ2-1, with 7 bases identical to TRBD2. V was clipped by 5 bases and J by 4 bases; unmatched bases: 11. Germline V CDR1 and CDR2: SGHTA, FQGNSA. The CDR3 is 16 amino acids.

The genes are TRBV18 and TRBJ1-1; D possibly corresponds to TRBD1 (5 bases). CDR1 and CDR2 from the germline V gene are KGHSH and LQKENI. V was trimmed by 2 bases and J by 5 bases, leaving 9 bases between them. The CDR3 is 13 residues long. The CDR3: CASSPRAGTEAFF. CDR3 nucleotide sequence: TGTGCCAGCTCACCAAGGGCAGGGACTGAAGCTTTCTTT.

The V and J genes are TRBV7-6 and TRBJ2-2, with a weak D call TRBD1 (6 bases). V lost 2 bases to trimming and J lost 6 bases, with 13 bases between them. The germline V gene has CDR1 SGHVS and CDR2 FNYEAQ. The CDR3 contains 15 residues. CDR3: CASSLSDSVAGELFF. CDR3 DNA: TGTGCCAGCAGCTTATCGGACAGCGTAGCCGGGGAGCTGTTTTTT. The full variable domain, completed using reference TRBV7-6 and TRBJ2-2, is GAGVSQSPRYKVTKRGQDVALRCDPISGHVSLYWYRQALGQGPEFLTYFNYEAQQDKSGLPNDRFSAERPEGSISTLTIQRTEQRDSAMYRCASSLSDSVAGELFFGEGSRLTVL.

As regards this clone: This sample also contains other DNA sequences that code for the same CDR3. The V and J genes are TRBV7-9 and TRBJ2-3, with D maybe TRBD2 (6 bases). The CDR3 covers 15 residues. Deletions cut 2 bases from V and 2 bases from J, with 11 bases between. Germline CDR1 and CDR2: SEHNR and FQNEAQ (reference sequence). The CDR3 region has the DNA TGTGCCAGCAGCTTACTCGCGGGATCCACAGATACGCAGTATTTT. This gives the protein CASSLLAGSTDTQYF.

The V call is TRBV30, the J call TRBJ2-7; D uncertain. The V gene's germline CDR1 is GTSNPN and CDR2 SVGIG (reference sequence). This CDR3 is 19 amino acids long. V lost 2 bases and J 0 bases, leaving 26 bases between the germline ends. Written as DNA, the CDR3 is TGTGCCTGGAGTCCACAACGCCTACACCGGGCCCTCCTCTCCTACGAGCAGTACTTC. It yields the protein CAWSPQRLHRALLSYEQYF.

The chain uses TRBV3-1 (or the pseudogene TRBV3-2) and TRBJ2-5, with D uncertain. Between the trimmed V and J ends, which lost 4 bases and 0 bases, there was a span of 9 bases. The CDR3 totals 14 residues. Germline lookup yields CDR1 LGHDT and CDR2 YNNKEL (reference sequence). CDR3 DNA: TGTGCCAGCAGCCTCCAAGGGAACCAAGAGACCCAGTACTTC. It translates to CASSLQGNQETQYF.

The V gene is TRBV12-3 or TRBV12-4, the J gene TRBJ1-2; D may be TRBD1 (6 bases). V shed 6 bases and J shed 2 bases, with 10 bases lying between them. The CDR3 spans 13 residues. CDR3 region: CASRPDSNYGYTF. CDR3 coding DNA: TGTGCCAGCAGACCGGACAGCAACTATGGCTACACCTTC.

V and J are TRBV7-2 and TRBJ2-3; D call uncertain. CDR1 and CDR2 from the germline V gene are SGHTA and FQGNSA. Trimming pared 6 bases from V and 4 bases from J, leaving 5 bases between. This CDR3 is 11 amino acids long. The CDR3 nucleotides read TGTGCCAGCAGGGCGGCAGATACGCAGTATTTT. Its protein is CASRAADTQYF.

This clone was observed a single time. V gene TRBV4-3 combines with J gene TRBJ2-2; perhaps TRBD2 as D (6 bases). Trimming took off 2 bases at V and 2 bases at J, with 12 bases between the two ends. Germline lookup yields CDR1 LGHNA and CDR2 YSLEER. The CDR3 contains 16 residues. The DNA for the CDR3 is TGCGCCAGCAGCCAACAGGCGGGAAGCAACACCGGGGAGCTGTTTTTT. As protein: CASSQQAGSNTGELFF.

This CDR3 reads CASSQSGIYHQETQYF. The CDR3 nucleotides read TGTGCCAGCAGCCAATCAGGAATATACCACCAAGAGACCCAGTACTTC. The chain couples TRBV3-1 (or the pseudogene TRBV3-2) to TRBJ2-5; D unresolved. With 2 bases removed from V and 0 bases from J, the gap between germline ends came to 13 bases. CDR1 LGHDT and CDR2 YNNKEL come from the germline V gene (reference sequence). This CDR3 spans 16 amino acids.